This T cell receptor (beta chain) was captured by sequencing in a study of PD-L1 blockade in urothelial cancer (dated by TCRdb to between 2016 and 2019). Context from the whole study: Therapy was started at some point between 2012 and 2014 for all patients, and atezolizumab 1,200 mg was administered intravenously every 3 weeks. About 85% of the roughly 29 patients were males with bladder-origin urothelial cancer, and about 60% of the 29 reported a prior smoking history. An ECOG performance status of 0 or 1 was recorded for the patients, and 0 to 3 prior chemotherapy regimens had been received by the patients. Blood samples were analyzed 3 weeks after the start of treatment (second dose) and 6 weeks after the start of treatment. A median of about 140,000 T cells and 83,000 or so unique TCRs was obtained from blood samples, and a median clonality of 0.080 was observed. The study was an exploratory multi-omic analysis of somatic, immune and clinical correlates of response to PD-L1 blockade with atezolizumab in urothelial cancer. Pretreatment tumor samples, along with matched peripheral blood serially collected before and after atezolizumab treatment, were subjected to TCR sequencing. Durable clinical benefit meant progression-free survival longer than 6 months, and TCR features were also tested against progression-free and overall survival. Whole exome sequencing and RNA sequencing of pretreatment tumors were performed alongside TCR sequencing in the same patients. Several patients reached durable clinical benefit, while around 19 patients did not. Pretreatment blood TCR-seq was available for about 28 patients, at least one posttreatment blood collection was obtained for about 25 patients, and tumor TCR-seq was available for about 25 patients. Study-wide conclusions, independent of this receptor: Improved progression-free and overall survival was associated with having pretreatment peripheral blood TCR clonality below the median. Greater expansion of tumor-associated TCR clones in peripheral blood 3 weeks after the start of treatment was observed in patients with durable benefit (n of about 24, p = 0.022). Because of the small sample size (n ≈ 29) and the many exploratory analyses performed, the results are intended to be regarded as hypothesis-generating.

Explained via the paper, the time point label denotes: pretreatment peripheral blood. The cohort included 25 to 35 patients with locally advanced or metastatic urothelial carcinoma who were treated at Memorial Sloan Kettering on a trial protocol. Peripheral blood mononuclear cells were collected pretreatment and during treatment, with between 1 and 8 total time points obtained per patient. The Qiagen DNeasy Blood extraction kit was used to purify genomic DNA from total PBMCs and tumor samples. PBMCs were collected pretreatment and during treatment and were isolated and stored as previously described. This clone was seen once. The antigen it binds to is not known. Per-nucleotide qualities are absent, and no much larger clonotype sits a single base away. Synthetic TCR analog templates were spiked into each PCR to estimate absolute template abundance from read counts. Using the immunoSEQ assay, TCRbeta CDR3 regions were amplified from genomic DNA with bias-controlled V and J gene primers. Rearranged TCRbeta segments were sequenced at approximately 20X coverage. Per the source publication's procedure: Sequencing errors were corrected by clustering, and CDR3s were annotated against IMGT so that V, D and J genes could be assigned. Out-of-frame and stop-codon sequences were excluded, and only productive TCRbeta rearrangements were used in downstream analyses. Clonality was calculated as one minus the Shannon entropy normalized by the log of the number of unique productive sequences. Fisher's exact test with Benjamini-Hochberg correction, using a cutoff of adjusted p below 0.01, was how clones that differed between time points or between blood and tumor were identified. Not all clones reach the TCRdb copy of this immuneACCESS table, which keeps in-frame sequences only. Checked studies attribute under half of the gap to unresolved V genes and leave the rest unexplained. D and trimming come from the DNA, and the V and J calls and clone size come from that table. Across this sample there are tens of thousands of clones, with 80% to 90% seen only once. Clones ranked in the top ten supply around 5.7% of the sample.

There are 16 amino acids in the CDR3, from cysteine to phenylalanine inclusive. Of all the DNA, just the CDR3 is kept, 48 bases in frame from base 1. Deletion took 3 bases off V and 2 bases off J, with a span of 14 bases between the germline ends. According to the germline V gene (reference sequence), CDR1 reads SEHNR and CDR2 reads FQNEAQ. Sequencing used PBMCs, obtained around atezolizumab (anti-PD-L1) treatment. The V and J genes are TRBV7-9 and TRBJ1-5; a weak D assignment points to TRBD1 (5 bases agree). The receptor's source is a man in his 70s with urothelial cancer. The DNA reads as follows: TGTGCCAGCAGCTTTGGGAGGGGCCCGGGCAATCAGCCCCAGCATTTT. Translated, this is CASSFGRGPGNQPQHF.